A single T cell receptor (beta chain) is shown here with its context. Its antigen is not known. This entry comes from a study of T cell responses to AZD1222 COVID-19 vaccine. Notes on the study in general: A reported finding is that nearly half of spike-specific TCRs target unmutated variant regions.

The CDR3 contains 17 residues. Germline values: CDR1 SQVTM, CDR2 ANQGSEA. V dropped 7 bases and J dropped 3; count of bases not matched to a gene: 9. TCRdb's copy holds only in-frame clones and misses some; the assay was immunoSEQ multiplex PCR. The data contain 95,000 to 150,000 clones, more than 80% of them singletons. The receptor comes from an adult who received the AZD1222 COVID-19 vaccine. This chain uses TRBV29-1 with TRBJ2-2, with 15 bases fitting TRBD2. The sample here was peripheral blood, taken 28 days after the second AZD1222 dose. CDR3 region: CSGGTSGGPGDTGELFF. CDR3 nucleotides: TGCAGCGGTGGGACTAGCGGGGGGCCGGGAGACACCGGGGAGCTGTTTTTT.